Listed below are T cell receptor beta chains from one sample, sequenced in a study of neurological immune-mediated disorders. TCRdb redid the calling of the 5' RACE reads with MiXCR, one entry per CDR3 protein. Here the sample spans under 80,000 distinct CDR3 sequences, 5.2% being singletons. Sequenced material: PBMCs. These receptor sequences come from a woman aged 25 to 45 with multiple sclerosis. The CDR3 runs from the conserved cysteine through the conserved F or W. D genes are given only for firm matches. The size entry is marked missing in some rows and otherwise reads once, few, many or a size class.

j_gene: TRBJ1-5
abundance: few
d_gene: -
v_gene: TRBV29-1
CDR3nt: TGCAGCGTTGGACAGTACAATAATCAGCCCCAGAATTTT
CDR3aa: CSVGQYNNQPQNF

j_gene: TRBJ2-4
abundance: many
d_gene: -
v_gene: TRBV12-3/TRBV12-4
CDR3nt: TGTGCCAGCAGTTTTTTACCGGGACAAGAAAAAAACATTCAGTACTTC
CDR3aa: CASSFLPGQEKNIQYF

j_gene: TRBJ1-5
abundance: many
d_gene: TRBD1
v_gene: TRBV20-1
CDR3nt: TGCAGTGCCAGGGACAGGGGAAAGGCTCAGCCCCAGAATTTT
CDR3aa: CSARDRGKAQPQNF

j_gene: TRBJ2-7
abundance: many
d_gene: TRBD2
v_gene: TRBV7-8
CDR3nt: TGTGCCAGCAGCAATAGCGGGGGGCTCTACGAGCAGTACTTC
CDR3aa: CASSNSGGLYEQYF

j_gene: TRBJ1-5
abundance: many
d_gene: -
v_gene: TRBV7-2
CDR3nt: TGTGCCAGCAGCTATAGCAATCAGCCCCAGAATTTT
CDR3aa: CASSYSNQPQNF

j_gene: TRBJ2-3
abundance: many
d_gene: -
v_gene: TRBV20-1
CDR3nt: TGCAGTGCTAGCCCGGGGGGCCACACAGATACGCAGTATTTT
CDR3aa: CSASPGGHTDTQYF

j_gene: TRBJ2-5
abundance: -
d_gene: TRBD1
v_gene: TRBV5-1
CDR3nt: TGCGCCAGCAGCTCAAACAGGGGGGAGACCCAGTACTTC
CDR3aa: CASSSNRGETQYF

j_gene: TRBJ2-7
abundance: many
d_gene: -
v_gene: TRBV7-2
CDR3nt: TGTGCCAGCAGCCAGCGGGCAGGCTACGAGCAGTACTTC
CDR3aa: CASSQRAGYEQYF

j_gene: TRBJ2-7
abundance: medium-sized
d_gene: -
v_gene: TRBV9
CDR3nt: TGTGCCAGCACATGGGCGCCGGGCCAATATGAGCAGTACTTC
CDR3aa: CASTWAPGQYEQYF

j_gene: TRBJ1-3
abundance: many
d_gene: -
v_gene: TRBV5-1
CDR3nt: TGCGCCAGCAGCTTGGTGGGTCTCATTACTGGAAACACCATATATTTT
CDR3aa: CASSLVGLITGNTIYF

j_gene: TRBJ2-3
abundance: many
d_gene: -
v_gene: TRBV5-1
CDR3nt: TGCGCCAGCAGCTTACAGGGATCTGGCACAGATACGCAGTATTTT
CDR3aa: CASSLQGSGTDTQYF

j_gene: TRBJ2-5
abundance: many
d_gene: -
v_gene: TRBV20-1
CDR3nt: TGCAGTGCTAGAGACGTCTGGGGGGCCCGACAAGAGACCCAGTACTTC
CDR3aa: CSARDVWGARQETQYF

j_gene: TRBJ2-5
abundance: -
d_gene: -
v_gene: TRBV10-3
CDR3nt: TGTGCCATCAGTGAGAATAGGCAGACCCAGTACTTC
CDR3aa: CAISENRQTQYF

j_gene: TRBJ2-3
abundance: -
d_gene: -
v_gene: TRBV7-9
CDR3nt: TGTGCCAGCAGCTTAGAGGGCGGGGGCACAGATACGCAGTATTTT
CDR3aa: CASSLEGGGTDTQYF

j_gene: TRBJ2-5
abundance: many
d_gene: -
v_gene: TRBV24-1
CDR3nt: TGTGCCACCAGTGACCCCAAGTACCAAGAGACCCAGTACTTC
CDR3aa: CATSDPKYQETQYF

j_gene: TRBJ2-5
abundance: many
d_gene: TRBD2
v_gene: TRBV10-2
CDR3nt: TGCGCCAGCAGGGAACCGGGACTAGCGGGGAAAGAGACCCAGTACTTC
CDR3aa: CASREPGLAGKETQYF

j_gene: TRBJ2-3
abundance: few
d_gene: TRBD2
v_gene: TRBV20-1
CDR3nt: TGCAGTGCAACCGGGACTAGCGGGGGGGATACGCAGTATTTT
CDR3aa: CSATGTSGGDTQYF

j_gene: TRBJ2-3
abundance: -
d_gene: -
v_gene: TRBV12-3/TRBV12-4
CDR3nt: TGTGCCAGCAGTTTTCCCGGGACGGGGTTAAGCACAGATACGCAGTATTTT
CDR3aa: CASSFPGTGLSTDTQYF

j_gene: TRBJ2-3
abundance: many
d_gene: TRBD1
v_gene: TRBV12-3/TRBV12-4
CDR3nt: TGTGCCAGCAGCCGACAGGGGTTGGGCACAGATACGCAGTATTTT
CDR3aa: CASSRQGLGTDTQYF

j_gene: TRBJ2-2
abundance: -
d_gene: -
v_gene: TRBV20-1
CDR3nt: TGCAGTGCTCTAGTCCCGGCGGCCGGGGAGCTGTTTTTT
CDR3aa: CSALVPAAGELFF

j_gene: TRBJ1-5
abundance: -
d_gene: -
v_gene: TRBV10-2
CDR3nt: TGCGCCAGCAGTGAGAGGTTTGATTTTTCTGAAAATAGCAATCAGCCCCAGCATTTT
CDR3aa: CASSERFDFSENSNQPQHF

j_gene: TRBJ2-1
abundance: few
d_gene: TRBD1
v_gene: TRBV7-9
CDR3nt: TGTGCCAGCAGCGCGGAGCAGGGACAGGGTAGGAATGAGCAGTTCTTC
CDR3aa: CASSAEQGQGRNEQFF

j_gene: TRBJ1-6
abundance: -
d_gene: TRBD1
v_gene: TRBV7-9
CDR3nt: TGTGCCAGCAGCTTATCGGGACAGGGGGCGTATTCACCCCTCAACTTT
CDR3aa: CASSLSGQGAYSPLNF

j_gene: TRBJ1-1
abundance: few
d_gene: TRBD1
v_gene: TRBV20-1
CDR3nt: TGCAGTGCTAGAGATGGGGACAGGGGGAGGTACACTGAAGCTTTCTTT
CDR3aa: CSARDGDRGRYTEAFF

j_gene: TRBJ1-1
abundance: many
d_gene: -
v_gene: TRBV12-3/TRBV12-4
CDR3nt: TGTGCCAGCTCCTCTTCGGGGGGCCGGGAAGCTTTCTTT
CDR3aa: CASSSSGGREAFF

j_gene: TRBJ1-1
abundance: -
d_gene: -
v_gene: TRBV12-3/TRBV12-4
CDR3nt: TGTGCCAGCAGGGCCACTGAAGCTTTCTTT
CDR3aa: CASRATEAFF

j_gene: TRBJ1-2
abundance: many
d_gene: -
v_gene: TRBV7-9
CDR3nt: TGTGCCAGCAGCCTCGACTTAGCTAACTATGGCTACACCTTC
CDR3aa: CASSLDLANYGYTF

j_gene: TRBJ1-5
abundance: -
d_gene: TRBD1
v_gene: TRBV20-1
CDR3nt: TGCAGTGCTAGGGACAGGAATAGCAATCAGCCCCAGCATTTT
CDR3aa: CSARDRNSNQPQHF

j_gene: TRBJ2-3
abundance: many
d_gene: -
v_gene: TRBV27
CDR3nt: TGTGCCAGCAGTTTAGCAGATACGCAGTATTTT
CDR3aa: CASSLADTQYF

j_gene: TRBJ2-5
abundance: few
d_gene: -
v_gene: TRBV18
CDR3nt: TGTGCCAGCTCACCACCTCAGCCAGAGACCCAGTACTTC
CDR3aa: CASSPPQPETQYF

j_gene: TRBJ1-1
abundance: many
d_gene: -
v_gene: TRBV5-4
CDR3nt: TGTGCCAGCAGCTTCCGGAGGGAAGCTTTCTTT
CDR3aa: CASSFRREAFF

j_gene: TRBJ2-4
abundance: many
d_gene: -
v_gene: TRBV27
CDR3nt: TGTGCCAGCAGTTTAGGCTTAGCGGCCTCCAAAAACATTCAGTACTTC
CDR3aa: CASSLGLAASKNIQYF

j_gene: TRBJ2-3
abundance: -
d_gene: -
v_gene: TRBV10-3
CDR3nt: TGTGCCATCAGTGATACGGACACAGATACGCAGTATTTT
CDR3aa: CAISDTDTDTQYF

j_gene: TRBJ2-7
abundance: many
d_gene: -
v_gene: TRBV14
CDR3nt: TGTGCCAGCAGCCAAGTAGGGGGAAGGGAAGTGGACTTC
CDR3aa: CASSQVGGREVDF

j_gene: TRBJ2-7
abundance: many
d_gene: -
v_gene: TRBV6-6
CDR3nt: TGTGCCAGCAAACCCTCGACAGAAGCCTACGAGCAGTACTTC
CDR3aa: CASKPSTEAYEQYF

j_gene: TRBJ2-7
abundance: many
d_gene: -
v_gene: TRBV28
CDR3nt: TGTGCCAGTGAGGGCCCCGGCTACGAGCAGTACTTC
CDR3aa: CASEGPGYEQYF

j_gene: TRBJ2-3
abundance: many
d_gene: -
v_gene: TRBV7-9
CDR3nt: TGTGCCAGCAGGGCCCCCACAGATACGCAGTATTTT
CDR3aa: CASRAPTDTQYF

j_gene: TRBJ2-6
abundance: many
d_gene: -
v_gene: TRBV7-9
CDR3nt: TGTGCCAGCAGCACCGGGACGGATCGCTCTGGGGCCAACGTCCTGACTTTC
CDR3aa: CASSTGTDRSGANVLTF

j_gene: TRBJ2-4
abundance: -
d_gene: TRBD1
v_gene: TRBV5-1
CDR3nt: TGCGCCAGCAGCTTGCAGGGGGCCGAGATCCAAAACATTCAGTACTTC
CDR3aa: CASSLQGAEIQNIQYF

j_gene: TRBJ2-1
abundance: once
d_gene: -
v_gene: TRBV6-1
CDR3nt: TGTGCCAGCATTTTAGGAGGGTTCTACAATGAGAAGTTCTTC
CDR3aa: CASILGGFYNEKFF